These 32 T cell receptor beta chains originate from one sample sequenced in a study of regulatory T cells in long-lasting Graves disease. The time point: newly diagnosed GD, antithyroid drugs for less than 3 months. Making the TCR library involved RNA that had been extracted from PBMCs. For TCR beta, libraries came from iRepertoire HTBI primers and Arm-PCR of CDR3 regions. TCRdb recomputed calls from the multiplex PCR reads with MiXCR, one row per CDR3 protein. Of about 430,000 distinct CDR3 sequences in the sample, over 12% were seen once. The sample was also reused in another study, on T cells in Graves' hyperthyroidism and ophthalmopathy.

The specimen comprised peripheral blood mononuclear cells (PBMCs), sampled at new diagnosis, from a patient treated with antithyroid drugs. These receptors came from a woman aged 40 to 50 with Graves disease.

The chain uses TRBV14 and TRBJ1-2; D possibly corresponds to TRBD1 (6 bases). Deletions cut 4 bases from V and 4 bases from J, with 10 bases between. This CDR3 has 13 residues. Germline V gives CDR1 SGHDN, CDR2 FVKESK. CDR3 DNA sequence: TGTGCCAGCAGCCGGGACACAGCCTATGGCTACACCTTC. As protein: CASSRDTAYGYTF. Combining the CDR3 with reference TRBV14 and TRBJ1-2 gives the whole variable domain EAGVTQFPSHSVIEKGQTVTLRCDPISGHDNLYWYRRVMGKEIKFLLHFVKESKQDESGMPNNRFLAERTGGTYSTLKVQPAELEDSGVYFCASSRDTAYGYTFGSGTRLTVV.

This clonotype was observed many times. This chain joins TRBV2 and TRBJ2-3; 15 bases map to TRBD2. The trim removed 7 bases at V and 1 base at J, leaving 3 bases unmatched. There are 16 residues in the CDR3. Looked up from germline, CDR1 is SNHLY and CDR2 is FYNNEI. As DNA, the CDR3 is TGTGCCAGCACCAGGACTAGCGGGAGGGGCACAGATACGCAGTATTTT. Protein sequence: CASTRTSGRGTDTQYF.

This clonotype came up many times. The chain has TRBV6-5 and TRBJ2-2, with 7 bases fitting TRBD2. Trimming took 2 bases from V and 10 from J; bases not matched to a gene: 10. The CDR3 contains 15 residues. CDR1 MNHEY and CDR2 SVGAGI come from the germline V gene. CDR3 bases: TGTGCCAGCAGTTACCGGCTAGCGGTCATATCGGAGCTGTTTTTT. The encoded protein is CASSYRLAVISELFF.

The chain is built from TRBV5-1 and TRBJ1-2; D is ambiguous. CDR3 length: 14 residues. Looked up from germline, CDR1 is SGHRS and CDR2 is YFSETQ. V was trimmed by 2 bases and J by 3 bases, leaving 11 bases between them. The CDR3 spells CASSLTVGDYGYTF. The CDR3 nucleotides are TGCGCCAGCAGCTTAACGGTAGGCGACTATGGCTACACCTTC.

V and J are TRBV9 and TRBJ2-2; TRBD2 agrees at 8 bases. The CDR3 covers 17 residues. With V trimmed by 4 bases and J by 2 bases, 10 bases remained unmatched. Per the germline V gene, CDR1 is SGDLS and CDR2 is YYNGEE. DNA of the CDR3: TGTGCCAGCAGCCAATCCTTAGCGGGATCAAACACCGGGGAGCTGTTTTTT. As protein: CASSQSLAGSNTGELFF.

This clonotype has a count of ten or more. The chain uses TRBV7-2 and TRBJ1-1, with 7 bases aligning to TRBD1. Germline CDR1 reads SGHTA; CDR2 reads FQGNSA. The V and J ends lost 8 bases and 3 bases, in that order; junction bases with no gene match: 9. The CDR3 consists of 14 residues. In DNA form, the CDR3 reads TGTGCCAGCGCCTCGAGACAGGGCCACACTGAAGCTTTCTTT. Translated: CASASRQGHTEAFF.

The chain combines TRBV6-1 with TRBJ1-5, with D tentatively TRBD1 (6 bases). Trimming took 6 bases from V and 0 from J, leaving 15 bases between them. The CDR3 has 16 amino acids. CDR1 MNHNS and CDR2 SASEGT come from the germline V gene. CDR3 amino acids: CASRRAGGNSNQPQHF. CDR3 bases: TGTGCCAGCAGACGAGCCGGGGGCAATAGCAATCAGCCCCAGCATTTT.

This clonotype occurred a few times. The chain has TRBV15 and TRBJ2-5; TRBD1 matches at 8 bases. V was pared by 4 bases and J by 5 bases, with 12 bases of the junction left unmatched. There are 16 residues in the CDR3. Germline V gives CDR1 LNHNV, CDR2 YYDKDF (reference sequence). The CDR3, as DNA: TGTGCCACCAGCACTCGGACAGGGATTCAGTGGGAGACCCAGTACTTC. Translating it yields CATSTRTGIQWETQYF.

This clonotype was counted at least ten times. The CDR3 sequence: CSVEDRVYQETQYF. The CDR3 DNA reads TGCAGCGTAGAGGACAGGGTATACCAAGAGACCCAGTACTTC. V gene TRBV29-1 combines with J gene TRBJ2-5; 8 bases fit TRBD1. The ends lost 6 bases at V and 0 bases at J; junction bases unmatched: 6. This CDR3 comprises 14 residues. CDR1 is SQVTM, CDR2 ANQGSEA, per germline.

This clonotype was recorded at least ten times. This chain joins TRBV7-2 and TRBJ2-7, with D perhaps being TRBD1 or TRBD2 (7 bases each). The germline V and J ends were trimmed by 4 bases and 1 base, with 11 bases remaining between them. CDR3 size: 14 residues. CDR1 is SGHTA, CDR2 FQGNSA, per germline. This CDR3 is CASSYQGGSYEQYF. The CDR3 DNA reads TGTGCCAGCAGCTACCAGGGGGGGTCCTACGAGCAGTACTTC.

This clonotype was seen ten or more times. The J gene is TRBJ2-1, the V gene TRBV12-3 or TRBV12-4; no clear D gene. The V and J ends lost 6 bases and 7 bases respectively, with 13 bases between them. The CDR3 runs to 13 residues. The CDR3 sequence: CASRGPWSNEQFF. The CDR3 DNA follows: TGTGCCAGCAGGGGTCCTTGGTCGAATGAGCAGTTCTTC.

In its sample, this clonotype was seen many times. V is TRBV6-1 and J is TRBJ1-2, with a possible D match to TRBD1 (6 bases). V was clipped by 2 bases and J by 4 bases, with 14 bases between them. The CDR3 is made up of 15 amino acids. The germline V gene encodes CDR1 MNHNS and CDR2 SASEGT. The CDR3 sequence is CASSESPGHSYGYTF. The CDR3, as DNA: TGTGCCAGCAGTGAAAGTCCGGGACATAGCTATGGCTACACCTTC.

This clonotype was detected a few times. The gene calls are TRBV6-1 and TRBJ1-1; a possible D gene is TRBD1 (6 bases). Germline values: CDR1 MNHNS, CDR2 SASEGT. The CDR3 has 14 residues. The V end was cut by 11 bases, the J end by 6 bases, with 22 bases between. CDR3 sequence: CASSWGGAGAEAFF. The CDR3 coding sequence is TGTGCCTCCAGCTGGGGGGGCGCGGGGGCTGAAGCTTTCTTT.

This clonotype was recorded at least ten times. The chain is built from TRBV12-3 or TRBV12-4 and TRBJ2-1, with 7 bases aligning to TRBD1. Unmatched junction bases numbered 6, after V lost 6 bases and J lost 4 bases. The CDR3 covers 14 residues. CDR3: CASSMTGLYNEQFF. CDR3 nucleotides: TGTGCCAGCAGCATGACAGGGCTTTACAATGAGCAGTTCTTC.

The chain employs TRBV6-1 and TRBJ2-2; a weak D match, TRBD1 (6 bases). The V gene's germline CDR1 is MNHNS and CDR2 SASEGT. Between the trimmed V and J ends, which lost 4 bases and 3 bases, there was a span of 12 bases. This CDR3 contains 15 residues. Here the CDR3 reads CASSGQAGYTGELFF. DNA of the CDR3: TGTGCCAGCAGTGGACAGGCAGGGTACACCGGGGAGCTGTTTTTT.

This clonotype has at least ten counts. Compared with germline, one end of the junction differs, possibly owing to a read error. The chain links TRBV7-7 to TRBJ2-5, with 11 bases identical to TRBD1. Germline V gene sequence: CDR1 SSHAT, CDR2 FNYEAQ (reference sequence). The CDR3 length is 17 residues. CDR3 nucleotides: TGTGCTAGCAGCTTTGGCCGCCGGGACAGGGGGCAAGAGACCCAGTACTTC. Its protein product is CASSFGRRDRGQETQYF. The variable domain in full, completed from reference TRBV7-7 and TRBJ2-5, reads GAGVSQSPRYKVTKRGQDVTLRCDPISSHATLYWYQQALGQGPEFLTYFNYEAQPDKSGLPSDRFSAERPEGSISTLTIQRTEQRDSAMYRCASSFGRRDRGQETQYFGPGTRLLVL.

At least ten counts were recorded for this clonotype. V is TRBV12-5 and J is TRBJ2-5; D perhaps matches TRBD1 (6 bases). This CDR3 has 17 amino acids. Trimming left V 1 base short and J 2 bases short, with 17 bases between. The germline V gene encodes CDR1 LGHNT and CDR2 FRNRAP. The CDR3 bases are TGTGCTAGTGGTTTGGCCACACCAGAACAGGGACAAGAGACCCAGTACTTC. Protein sequence: CASGLATPEQGQETQYF.

This clonotype has at least ten counts. This chain joins TRBV6-1 and TRBJ2-5; D uncertain. The CDR3 covers 13 residues. V gave up 1 base and J gave up 3 bases, with 6 bases separating them. CDR1 is MNHNS and CDR2 is SASEGT in the germline V gene. CDR3 sequence: CASSEGPEETQYF. CDR3 coding DNA: TGTGCCAGCAGTGAAGGGCCCGAAGAGACCCAGTACTTC.

This clonotype was counted between two and nine times. The chain recombines TRBV29-1 with TRBJ2-2; 11 bases fit TRBD2. Per the germline V gene, CDR1 is SQVTM and CDR2 is ANQGSEA. The CDR3 sequence is 21 residues long. Trimming cost V 6 bases and J 7 bases; bases outside gene matches: 28. CDR3 sequence: CSVSPKTSPSGRRGQIGELFF. The CDR3 region has the DNA TGCAGCGTCAGCCCGAAGACTAGCCCTAGCGGGAGGCGGGGGCAAATCGGGGAGCTGTTTTTT.

Ten or more counts support this clonotype. The chain has TRBV7-9 and TRBJ2-7; D is ambiguous. Germline assignment: CDR1 SEHNR and CDR2 FQNEAQ (reference sequence). V shed 4 bases and J shed 2 bases, with 6 bases lying between them. The CDR3 loop spans 12 amino acids. DNA of the CDR3: TGTGCCAGCAGCTCTGATACCTACGAGCAGTACTTC. It encodes CASSSDTYEQYF.

The table lists this clonotype with a count of one. This rearrangement joins TRBV5-6 to TRBJ2-2; 9 bases line up with TRBD2. The CDR3 totals 16 residues. CDR1 and CDR2 from the germline V gene are SGHDT and YYEEEE. With V trimmed by 4 bases and J by 4 bases, 8 bases remained unmatched. In DNA form, the CDR3 reads TGTGCCAGCAGCCCCCCGGCGGGGGGGGGCACCGGGGAGCTGTTTTTT. Translation gives CASSPPAGGGTGELFF.

This clonotype has a count of ten or more. The chain combines TRBV10-3 with TRBJ2-7, with 8 bases fitting TRBD2. V lost 0 bases, J lost 0 bases, and 13 bases stayed unmatched. There are 19 residues in the CDR3. The germline V gene has CDR1 ENHRY and CDR2 SYGVKD. For the CDR3, the DNA is TGTGCCATCAGTGAGTCGCAGCGGGAGTATCCTTCTTACTCCTACGAGCAGTACTTC. Protein: CAISESQREYPSYSYEQYF.

As for this clonotype: Just one base apart from a much larger clone, this may be a read error. The V gene is TRBV7-2, the J gene TRBJ2-1; 10 bases fit TRBD2. The CDR3 consists of 16 residues. Germline V gene sequence: CDR1 SGHTA, CDR2 FQGNSA. CDR3 sequence (DNA): TGTGCCAGCAGCTTAGACTCTAGCGGGAGCTACAATGAGCAGTCCTTC. Amino acids: CASSLDSSGSYNEQSF.

In its sample, this clonotype was seen many times. This chain links TRBV20-1 with TRBJ1-1; TRBD1 agrees at 10 bases. Trimming at V came to 5 bases and at J to 3 bases, leaving 6 bases not matched to a gene. Germline V gene sequence: CDR1 DFQATT, CDR2 SNEGSKA (reference sequence). This CDR3 comprises 14 residues. In nucleotides, the CDR3 is TGCAGTGCTCCCGGACAGGGGGGGGACACTGAAGCTTTCTTT. It translates to CSAPGQGGDTEAFF.

This clonotype has ten or more counts. This chain uses TRBV28 with TRBJ2-6; TRBD1 matches 9 bases. V dropped 7 bases and J dropped 2; count of bases not matched to a gene: 9. The CDR3 has 17 amino acids. Germline loops: CDR1 MDHEN, CDR2 SYDVKM. Here the CDR3 reads CASTYGTGRAGANVLTF. The CDR3 nucleotides read TGTGCCAGCACCTACGGGACAGGGAGAGCTGGGGCCAACGTCCTGACTTTC.

The chain links TRBV19 to TRBJ1-1; D call uncertain. Trimming pared 1 base from V and 5 bases from J, leaving 5 bases between. The germline CDR1 and CDR2 sequences are LNHDA and SQIVND (reference sequence). This CDR3 spans 12 amino acids. The CDR3 spells CASSIGQTEAFF. The DNA for the CDR3 is TGTGCCAGTAGTATAGGGCAGACTGAAGCTTTCTTT.

This clonotype has more than one count but fewer than ten. The chain recombines TRBV7-8 with TRBJ2-1, with D unclear. Germline-derived CDR1 and CDR2 are SGHVS and FQNEAQ. V lost 4 bases and J lost 9, with 16 bases in between. This CDR3 is 14 amino acids long. CDR3 nucleotide sequence: TGTGCCAGCAGCTCTGCCGATCGGGCAGGTGAGCAGTTCTTC. The encoded protein is CASSSADRAGEQFF.

This clonotype came up many times. This chain joins TRBV30 and TRBJ2-3; unclear D gene. Per germline, CDR1 GTSNPN and CDR2 SVGIG (reference sequence). V lost 2 bases, J lost 0 bases, and 3 bases lay in between. This CDR3 is 12 amino acids long. As DNA, the CDR3 is TGTGCCTGGAGTACGAGCACAGATACGCAGTATTTT. Residues: CAWSTSTDTQYF.

This clonotype was seen repeatedly, ten times or more. The CDR3 loop is CASMANSYNEQFF. The CDR3 region has the DNA TGTGCCAGCATGGCTAACTCCTACAATGAGCAGTTCTTC. This chain connects TRBV2 to TRBJ2-1; no clear D gene. CDR1 is SNHLY and CDR2 is FYNNEI in the germline V gene. The CDR3 consists of 13 residues. The V and J ends lost 7 bases and 0 bases respectively, with 7 bases between them.

This clonotype was picked up many times. This chain joins TRBV28 and TRBJ2-3; 9 bases are a match to TRBD2. V dropped 1 base and J dropped 3; count of bases not matched to a gene: 2. The germline gives CDR1 MDHEN, CDR2 SYDVKM. This CDR3 spans 15 amino acids. CDR3 region: CASSLSLAGTDTQYF. The DNA for the CDR3 is TGTGCCAGCAGTTTATCCCTAGCGGGAACAGATACGCAGTATTTT.

A remark on this clonotype: No conserved phenylalanine or tryptophan is present at the end of the CDR3, so a read error is the likely explanation. This sequence joins TRBV7-2 and TRBJ2-1; no reliable D call. CDR1 and CDR2 (germline): SGHTA, FQGNSA. Trimming took off 6 bases at V and 8 bases at J, with 11 bases between the two ends. There are 12 residues in the CDR3. CDR3 loop: CASSSYLDEQFL. In DNA form, the CDR3 reads TGTGCCAGCAGTTCCTACCTGGATGAGCAGTTCCTC.

The chain employs TRBV7-9 and TRBJ1-5; maybe TRBD1 (6 bases). The germline CDR1 and CDR2 sequences are SEHNR and FQNEAQ (reference sequence). Trimming took off 1 base at V and 6 bases at J, with 10 bases between the two ends. The CDR3 has 14 amino acids. The CDR3 is CASSLDGGLQPQHF. In DNA, the CDR3 is TGTGCCAGCAGCTTAGATGGGGGGCTTCAGCCCCAGCATTTT.